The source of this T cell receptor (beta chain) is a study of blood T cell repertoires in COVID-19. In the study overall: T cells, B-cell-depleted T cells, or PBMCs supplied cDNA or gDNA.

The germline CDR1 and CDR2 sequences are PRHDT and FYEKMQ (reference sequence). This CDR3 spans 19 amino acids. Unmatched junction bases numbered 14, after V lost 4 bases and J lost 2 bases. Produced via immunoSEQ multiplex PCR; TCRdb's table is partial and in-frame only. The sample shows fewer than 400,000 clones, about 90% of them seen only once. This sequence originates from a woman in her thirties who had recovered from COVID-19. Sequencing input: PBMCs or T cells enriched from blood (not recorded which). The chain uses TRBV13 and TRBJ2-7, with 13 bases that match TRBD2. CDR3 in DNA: TGTGCCAGCAGCTCCACCCAACGGACTAGCGGGGGTCTGGCCTACGAGCAGTACTTC. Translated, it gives CASSSTQRTSGGLAYEQYF.